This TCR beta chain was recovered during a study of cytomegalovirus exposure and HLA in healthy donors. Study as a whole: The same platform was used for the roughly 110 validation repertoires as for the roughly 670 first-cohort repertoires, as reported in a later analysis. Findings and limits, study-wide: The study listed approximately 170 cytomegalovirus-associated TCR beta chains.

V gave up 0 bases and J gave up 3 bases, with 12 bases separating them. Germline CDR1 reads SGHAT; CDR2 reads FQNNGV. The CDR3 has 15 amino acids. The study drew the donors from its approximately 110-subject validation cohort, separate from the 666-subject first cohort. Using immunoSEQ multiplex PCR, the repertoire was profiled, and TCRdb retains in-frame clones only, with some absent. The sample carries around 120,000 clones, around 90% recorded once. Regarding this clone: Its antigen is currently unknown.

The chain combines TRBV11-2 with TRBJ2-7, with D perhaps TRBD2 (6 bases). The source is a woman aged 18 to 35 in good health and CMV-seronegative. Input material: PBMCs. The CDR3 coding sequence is TGTGCCAGCAGCTTAGATACGGGACTTCACTACGAGCAGTACTTC. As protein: CASSLDTGLHYEQYF.